This T cell receptor (beta chain) was obtained from a study of blood T cell repertoires in COVID-19. About the study: Some COVID-19 samples were acute and others convalescent; all came from the United States, Italy and Spain.

The junction had 8 bases not matched to a gene; V was cut back by 2 bases and J by 4 bases. This CDR3 spans 16 amino acids. Germline assignment: CDR1 SGDLS and CDR2 YYNGEE. TCRdb's table, derived via immunoSEQ multiplex PCR, lists solely in-frame clones and lacks some. Among hundreds of thousands of clones listed, 86% were seen once. This sequence originates from a woman aged 50 to 60 in a cohort exposed to, infected with or recovered from COVID-19 (not recorded which). Sequenced material: PBMCs or T cells enriched from blood (not recorded which). The chain joins TRBV9 to TRBJ2-2; 7 nucleotides line up with TRBD2. The CDR3 spells CASSVRGTKITGELFF. CDR3 sequence (DNA): TGTGCCAGCAGCGTCCGCGGGACTAAGATCACCGGGGAGCTGTTTTTT.